This T cell receptor (beta chain) is drawn from a study of T cell responses to AZD1222 COVID-19 vaccine (dated by TCRdb to 2020 to 2022). Background for the entire study: AZD1222 recipients given second doses at about 4 weeks or at about 12 weeks were pooled, since spike-specific TCR depth and breadth were not found to differ between the two schedules. A total of about 230 trial participants underwent TCR sequencing, of whom nearly 210 received two doses of AZD1222 and around 25 received two doses of the MenACWY control vaccine. Enrollment into the trials was organized by age into subgroups of 18-55, 56-69 and 70-plus years, and those subgroups contained about 160, 30 and 59 TCR-sequenced participants, respectively.

What the work shows at the level of the full study, not this receptor alone: Because no day 14 peak-response samples were available, the repertoires could be characterized only after the peak T cell response. Spike-specific TCR breadth and depth rose significantly after two AZD1222 doses compared with day 0 and with MenACWY recipients. The whole spike protein was spanned by vaccine-associated CD4 TCRs, and dominant responses were seen in regions 160-218 and 743-854. In the small 56-69-year group, the increase in depth fell short of significance, most likely because of low power. Participants were mostly white British and included more females than males, and it was suggested by the authors that clonal diversity may have been underestimated. Reportedly, almost half of the unique spike-specific TCRs recognized epitopes lying outside the regions that are mutated in the B.1.351 and B.1.1.7 variants. Conclusions about previously exposed vaccinees are limited because only 6 or 7 AZD1222 recipients were SARS-CoV-2 seropositive at baseline.

The CDR3 numbers 15 residues from cysteine through phenylalanine. Only the CDR3 portion is preserved as DNA: 45 bases, with reading frame beginning at the first base. Interpreted using the paper, the time point label stands for: baseline before first vaccination. The vaccinee samples were drawn from two UK trials, COV001 and COV002, one of which was a single-blind randomized controlled phase 2/3 trial testing AZD1222 (ChAdOx1 nCoV-19) in healthy adults. Trial participant PBMC samples were collected at day 0 and day 28 after the second dose for TCRbeta chain sequencing. The CDR3 regions of human TCRbeta chains were analyzed by immunosequencing. For the original study's pipeline: TCRs in the repertoires were matched against a reference library of SARS-CoV-2-specific TCRs that had been generated with the MIRA antigen-specificity platform. Breadth was defined as the fraction of unique TCRs that were SARS-CoV-2-associated, and depth was defined as the fraction of total T cells that were SARS-CoV-2-associated. Using the MIRA data, every spike-specific TCR was mapped to the spike region that the TCR reacted to and assigned to either a CD4 or a CD8 class. Log10-transformed breadth and depth values were compared by one-way ANOVA with Sidak's multiple comparisons tests. The table comes from immuneACCESS by way of TCRdb, which keeps in-frame sequences with V and J called. Part of the clones is missing from these tables; in studies checked, under half for an unresolved V gene and the rest for unknown reasons. V and J calls and clone size follow that table, whereas D and trimming were derived from the DNA. The sample records around 120,000 clones, around 90% of which are singletons. The ten largest clones add up to approximately 27% of the sample.

Concerning this clone itself: What antigen it recognizes has not been identified. No much larger clone exists at a distance of one base, and base qualities are not known.

This TCR derives from an adult in good health. The starting material was peripheral blood, obtained on day 0 of AZD1222 vaccination. The rearrangement joined TRBV21-1 to TRBJ2-2; the D call TRBD2 from the table was never checked on the DNA. TRBV21-1 is noted as a pseudogene. CDR3 protein: CASMVAGVNTGELFF. The DNA reads as follows: TGTGCCAGCATGGTGGCGGGAGTTAACACCGGGGAGCTGTTTTTT.